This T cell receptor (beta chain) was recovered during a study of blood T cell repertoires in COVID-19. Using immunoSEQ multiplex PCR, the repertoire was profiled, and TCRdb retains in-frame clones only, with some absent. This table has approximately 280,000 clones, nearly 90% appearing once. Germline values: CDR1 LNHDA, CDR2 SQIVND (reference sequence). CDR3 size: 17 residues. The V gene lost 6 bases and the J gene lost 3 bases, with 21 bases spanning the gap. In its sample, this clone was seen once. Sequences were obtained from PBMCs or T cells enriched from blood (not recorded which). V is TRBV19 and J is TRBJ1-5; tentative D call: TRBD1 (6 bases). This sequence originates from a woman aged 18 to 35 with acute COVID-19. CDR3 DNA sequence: TGTGCCAGTAGCAAGGGCGCAGGGGTCATGACCAATCAGCCCCAGCATTTT. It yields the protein CASSKGAGVMTNQPQHF.